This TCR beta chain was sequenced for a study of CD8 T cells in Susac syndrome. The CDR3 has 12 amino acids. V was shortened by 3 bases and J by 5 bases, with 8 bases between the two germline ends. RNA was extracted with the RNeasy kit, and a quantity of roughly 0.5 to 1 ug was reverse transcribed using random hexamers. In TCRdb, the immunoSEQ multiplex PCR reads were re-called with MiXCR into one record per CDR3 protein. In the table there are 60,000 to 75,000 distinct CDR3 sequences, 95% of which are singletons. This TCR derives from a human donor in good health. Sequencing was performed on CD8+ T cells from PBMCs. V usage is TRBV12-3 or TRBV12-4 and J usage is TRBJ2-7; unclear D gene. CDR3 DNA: TGTGCCAGCAGTTTCCGGCTCAACGAGCAGTACTTC. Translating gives CASSFRLNEQYF.